What follows is one T cell receptor (beta chain) and its context. Assay used: immunoSEQ multiplex PCR; TCRdb lists only in-frame clones, some missing. The sample has roughly 220,000 clones; 86% are singletons. The data are from a study of blood T cell repertoires in COVID-19. This CDR3 has 13 residues. V was clipped by 6 bases and J by 9 bases; unmatched bases: 4. CDR1 is MNHEY and CDR2 is SVGAGI in the germline V gene. The sequenced sample consisted of peripheral blood. The TCR originated in a woman aged 50 to 60 with COVID-19, enrolled during active disease. The chain has TRBV6-5 and TRBJ2-2; 10 bases map to TRBD1. The CDR3 nucleotides are TGTGCCAGCAGAGACAGGGGGCTGAGGGAGCTGTTTTTT. It translates to CASRDRGLRELFF.